A single sample gave rise to the 22 T cell receptor beta chains below, sequenced in a study of shared clonotypes between healthy human individuals. Generated by immunoSEQ multiplex PCR, the TCRdb table keeps only in-frame clones and is missing some. The sample includes millions of clones, around nine tenths of them seen just once. The sequenced sample was naive CD4+ T cells sorted from blood. Indicated subset: CD45RA+ positively selected. The receptors derive from a man younger than 30 in good health.

The chain employs TRBV5-4 and TRBJ2-5; D may be TRBD1 or TRBD2 (5 bases each). This CDR3 is 15 amino acids long. V was clipped by 0 bases and J by 2 bases, with 11 bases between them. Looked up from germline, CDR1 is SGHNT and CDR2 is YYREEE (reference sequence). CDR3 amino acids: CASSLGLGVQETQYF. CDR3 bases: TGTGCCAGCAGCTTGGGACTGGGGGTACAAGAGACCCAGTACTTC.

V gene TRBV6-5 combines with J gene TRBJ2-7; D is possibly TRBD2 (6 bases). This CDR3 comprises 16 residues. V dropped 4 bases and J dropped 3 bases, with 19 bases sitting between them. The germline gives CDR1 MNHEY, CDR2 SVGAGI. CDR3 amino acids: CASSSSGGPIVYEQYF. CDR3 sequence (DNA): TGTGCCAGCAGTTCTTCCGGGGGACCTATTGTCTACGAGCAGTACTTC.

V gene TRBV5-1 combines with J gene TRBJ2-3; D uncertain. V shed 1 base and J shed 0 bases, with 15 bases lying between them. In germline, CDR1 is SGHRS, CDR2 YFSETQ. The CDR3 runs 17 residues. Written as DNA, the CDR3 is TGCGCCAGCAGCTTGTCTTCGGCACTACCGAGCACAGATACGCAGTATTTT. Its protein product is CASSLSSALPSTDTQYF.

The chain has TRBV12-5 and TRBJ2-5; a possible D gene is TRBD1 (5 bases). Germline V gene lookup returns CDR1 LGHNT and CDR2 FRNRAP. V lost 0 bases and J 5 bases, leaving 13 bases between the germline ends. This CDR3 spans 15 amino acids. This CDR3 is CASGLVAKGLETQYF. The CDR3 nucleotides read TGTGCTAGTGGTTTGGTAGCAAAGGGGCTGGAGACCCAGTACTTC.

This clone was counted a single time. CDR3 in amino acids: CASSFTGGAQQFF. The CDR3 DNA reads as TGTGCCAGCAGCTTTACAGGGGGCGCTCAACAGTTCTTC. The gene calls are TRBV7-2 and TRBJ2-1, with 9 bases that match TRBD1. The CDR3 length is 13 residues. CDR1 and CDR2 from the germline V gene are SGHTA and FQGNSA. V shed 3 bases and J 13 bases; nucleotides not matched to a gene: 7.

This clone has just one count. The gene calls are TRBV2 and TRBJ1-2; D call uncertain. V was cut by 4 bases and J by 6 bases, with 12 bases left in between. The V gene's germline CDR1 is SNHLY and CDR2 FYNNEI. The CDR3 spans 13 residues. The CDR3: CASSALGLDGYTF. For the CDR3, the DNA is TGTGCCAGCAGTGCACTAGGGCTTGATGGCTACACCTTC.

The chain couples TRBV18 to TRBJ2-7; possible D gene TRBD2, 6 bases. The CDR3 consists of 16 residues. The V gene's germline CDR1 is KGHSH and CDR2 LQKENI. V gave up 1 base and J gave up 0 bases, with 13 bases separating them. The CDR3 DNA follows: TGTGCCAGCTCACCACGGGGGGAATTGAGCTCCTACGAGCAGTACTTC. Residues: CASSPRGELSSYEQYF.

V gene TRBV29-1 combines with J gene TRBJ2-2, with 8 bases aligning to TRBD2. The CDR3 sequence is 14 residues long. In germline, CDR1 is SQVTM, CDR2 ANQGSEA. The V and J ends lost 7 bases and 2 bases, in that order; junction bases with no gene match: 6. CDR3 DNA sequence: TGCAGCGCCCGGGGGGGATTAAACACCGGGGAGCTGTTTTTT. Protein sequence: CSARGGLNTGELFF.

Of note for this clone: The same CDR3 is also encoded by other DNA sequences in this sample. This chain links TRBV7-9 with TRBJ2-2, with D unclear. Trimming removed 2 bases at V and 0 bases at J, with 7 bases between. The CDR3 loop spans 15 amino acids. Per germline, CDR1 SEHNR and CDR2 FQNEAQ (reference sequence). The CDR3 here is CASSLLGANTGELFF. The CDR3 coding sequence is TGTGCCAGCAGCTTACTAGGAGCGAACACCGGGGAGCTGTTTTTT.

The chain has TRBV5-1 and TRBJ1-1; TRBD1 matches at 7 bases. CDR1 SGHRS and CDR2 YFSETQ come from the germline V gene. Trimming took 0 bases from V and 4 from J; bases not matched to a gene: 6. The CDR3 length is 15 residues. The CDR3 region is CASSLAGGSVTEAFF. In nucleotides, the CDR3 is TGCGCCAGCAGCTTGGCAGGGGGTTCAGTCACTGAAGCTTTCTTT.

J is TRBJ1-1 and V is TRBV7-9; TRBD1 is a possible D gene (5 bases). V was pared by 7 bases and J by 5 bases, with 11 bases between. The CDR3 extends over 12 amino acids. Germline-derived CDR1 and CDR2 are SEHNR and FQNEAQ (reference sequence). CDR3 nucleotide sequence: TGTGCCAGCACCTTTTCAGGGACTGAAGCTTTCTTT. Its translation is CASTFSGTEAFF.

This clone is a singleton in its sample. V and J are TRBV5-1 and TRBJ2-7, with 14 bases aligning to TRBD2. V dropped 4 bases and J dropped 6; count of bases not matched to a gene: 12. The CDR3 consists of 17 residues. The germline CDR1 and CDR2 sequences are SGHRS and YFSETQ. The CDR3 DNA reads TGCGCCAGCAGCCTCACCGGGACTAGCGGGAGACCGAGCGAGCAGTACTTC. It is translated as CASSLTGTSGRPSEQYF.

The V and J genes are TRBV5-1 and TRBJ2-5; TRBD1 might be the D (5 bases). The germline V gene encodes CDR1 SGHRS and CDR2 YFSETQ. The CDR3 is 12 amino acids. The germline V and J ends were trimmed by 5 bases and 2 bases, with 7 bases remaining between them. CDR3 DNA sequence: TGCGCCAGCAGGACAGAACAAGAGACCCAGTACTTC. Encoded protein: CASRTEQETQYF. Full variable domain (remainder filled in from reference TRBV5-1 and TRBJ2-5): KAGVTQTPRYLIKTRGQQVTLSCSPISGHRSVSWYQQTPGQGLQFLFEYFSETQRNKGNFPGRFSGRQFSNSRSEMNVSTLELGDSALYLCASRTEQETQYFGPGTRLLVL.

The chain uses TRBV7-8 and TRBJ1-4, with D unresolved. With 1 base removed from V and 8 bases from J, the gap between germline ends came to 8 bases. In germline, CDR1 is SGHVS, CDR2 FQNEAQ. The CDR3 consists of 13 residues. In DNA form, the CDR3 reads TGTGCCAGCAGCTTAGAGCGTTTAGAAAAACTGTTTTTT. Translated: CASSLERLEKLFF.

Of note for this clone: A much larger clone lies a single base off, so this may be a read error. This sample also contains other DNA sequences that code for the same CDR3. V is TRBV7-6 and J is TRBJ1-1; no clear D gene. The germline V gene encodes CDR1 SGHVS and CDR2 FNYEAQ. The CDR3 is 13 residues long. V shed 2 bases and J shed 2 bases, with 6 bases lying between them. The CDR3 here is CASSLQENTEAFF. The DNA of the CDR3 is TGTGCCAGCAGCTTACAGGAAAACACTGAAGCTTTCTTT.

The J gene is TRBJ2-7, the V gene TRBV19; the match to TRBD2 covers 11 bases. The junction had 12 bases not matched to a gene; V was cut back by 5 bases and J by 6 bases. The CDR3 loop spans 16 amino acids. CDR1 and CDR2 (germline): LNHDA, SQIVND (reference sequence). The CDR3 is CASSLAGGPAKLEQYF. The CDR3 region has the DNA TGTGCCAGTAGTTTAGCGGGAGGGCCGGCGAAGCTCGAGCAGTACTTC.

The chain is built from TRBV27 and TRBJ1-1, with D unresolved. V lost 4 bases and J lost 0, with 12 bases in between. CDR1 is MNHEY, CDR2 SMNVEV, per germline (reference sequence). This CDR3 contains 15 residues. CDR3 sequence (DNA): TGTGCCAGCAGTTCACAGCAGATCATGAACACTGAAGCTTTCTTT. It specifies CASSSQQIMNTEAFF.

The V and J genes are TRBV7-2 and TRBJ1-5; tentative D call: TRBD1 (5 bases). The CDR3 has 13 residues. Germline V gene data show CDR1 as SGHTA and CDR2 as FQGNSA. V lost 5 bases to trimming and J lost 7 bases, with 12 bases between them. The CDR3 DNA sequence: TGTGCCAGCAGCCAGGGCCCCTGGCAGCCCCAGCATTTT. It specifies CASSQGPWQPQHF. Using reference TRBV7-2 and TRBJ1-5 for the parts outside the CDR3, the full variable domain is GAGVSQSPSNKVTEKGKDVELRCDPISGHTALYWYRQSLGQGLEFLIYFQGNSAPDKSGLPSDRFSAERTGGSVSTLTIQRTQQEDSAVYLCASSQGPWQPQHFGDGTRLSIL.

V and J are TRBV7-9 and TRBJ1-1; D gene uncertain. The germline V gene encodes CDR1 SEHNR and CDR2 FQNEAQ (reference sequence). This CDR3 is built from 15 residues. The V end was cut by 5 bases, the J end by 0 bases, with 13 bases between. The CDR3 spells CASSPGSGLNTEAFF. CDR3 sequence (DNA): TGTGCCAGCAGCCCCGGGTCAGGCCTGAACACTGAAGCTTTCTTT.

With respect to this clone: The same CDR3 arises from other DNA sequences in this sample as well. The gene calls are TRBV6-5 and TRBJ2-3, with a tentative D call TRBD1 (5 bases). This CDR3 is 13 amino acids long. Germline CDR1 and CDR2: MNHEY and SVGAGI. Trimming took off 6 bases at V and 3 bases at J, with 10 bases between the two ends. DNA of the CDR3: TGTGCCAGCAGGACCACAGGAACAGATACGCAGTATTTT. Protein: CASRTTGTDTQYF.

The rearrangement uses TRBV29-1 and TRBJ2-7, with D unclear. The germline V and J ends were trimmed by 4 bases and 0 bases, with 13 bases remaining between them. This CDR3 contains 14 residues. The germline V gene has CDR1 SQVTM and CDR2 ANQGSEA. The DNA for the CDR3 is TGCAGCGTTGGCCAGAGACTGAGCTCCTACGAGCAGTACTTC. This sequence encodes CSVGQRLSSYEQYF.

The chain joins TRBV5-1 to TRBJ2-2, with D unclear. Germline-derived CDR1 and CDR2 are SGHRS and YFSETQ. There are 15 residues in the CDR3. The ends were cut back, 0 bases at V and 6 bases at J, with 12 bases in the middle. The CDR3 is CASSLGLNGAGELFF. In DNA form, the CDR3 reads TGCGCCAGCAGCTTGGGGCTGAATGGGGCCGGGGAGCTGTTTTTT.